Listed below are T cell receptor beta chains from one sample, sequenced in a study of T cell clonotyping in hematopoietic cell transplantation. Sequencing used immunoSEQ multiplex PCR; TCRdb keeps in-frame clones, though not all of them. In the table there are more than 8,000 clones, roughly 89% of which are singletons. Specimen: peripheral blood mononuclear cells, collected at the time of graft-versus-host disease after allogeneic stem cell transplant. These receptors were obtained from a male patient aged 55 to 70 who had an allogeneic stem cell transplant from a related donor, so the T cells may come from the graft donor. Some clones in this sample may be carry-over from other donors' samples. Each CDR3 is given with its conserved first and last residue. The D gene is left open where the match is weak. Clone size is given for some rows only: seen once, a few or many times, or a class if the clone is expanded.

clone_size	j_call	d_call	v_call	cdr3_aa	cdr3_nt
NA	TRBJ1-6	NA	TRBV6-5	CASSWGQGAMDSPLHF	TGTGCCAGCAGTTGGGGGCAGGGTGCCATGGATTCACCCCTCCACTTT
NA	TRBJ1-4	NA	TRBV29-1	CSAALRTFNEKLFF	TGCAGCGCTGCGCTCAGGACTTTTAATGAAAAACTGTTTTTT
NA	TRBJ1-2	NA	TRBV29-1	CSVDLRASYGYTF	TGCAGCGTTGACTTGCGCGCTAGCTATGGCTACACCTTC
NA	TRBJ2-5	NA	TRBV11-3	CASSATRGVTTQYF	TGTGCCAGCAGCGCCACCAGGGGGGTCACGACCCAGTACTTC
NA	TRBJ2-7	TRBD1	TRBV5-4	CASSLGQGVYEQYF	TGTGCCAGCAGCCTGGGACAGGGGGTCTACGAGCAGTACTTC
once	TRBJ2-4	NA	TRBV27	CASSLSLGPAKNIQYF	TGTGCCAGCAGTTTATCCCTAGGCCCGGCCAAAAACATTCAGTACTTC
NA	TRBJ1-2	NA	TRBV18	CASSPNQAALVDYTF	TGTGCCAGCTCACCTAATCAGGCAGCCCTGGTAGACTACACCTTC
NA	TRBJ2-7	TRBD2	TRBV6-6	CASAAGAASEQYF	TGTGCCAGCGCAGCGGGGGCGGCTAGCGAGCAGTACTTC
NA	TRBJ1-1	NA	TRBV6-6	CASSLRTAGNTEAFF	TGTGCCAGCAGCCTCCGGACGGCAGGGAACACTGAAGCTTTCTTT
NA	TRBJ2-1	TRBD1	TRBV7-2	CASRQGGGYNEQFF	TGTGCCAGCAGACAGGGGGGCGGATACAATGAGCAGTTCTTC
NA	TRBJ1-5	NA	TRBV21-1	CASSQKPGTGGVSNQPQHF	TGTGCCAGCAGCCAAAAGCCCGGAACAGGGGGTGTAAGCAATCAGCCCCAGCATTTT
NA	TRBJ2-7	TRBD2	TRBV9	CASSVDGLAGGLQYF	TGTGCCAGCAGCGTAGATGGACTAGCGGGGGGGTTGCAGTACTTC
NA	TRBJ2-3	NA	TRBV19	CASSTPADTQYF	TGTGCCAGTAGTACGCCGGCAGATACGCAGTATTTT
NA	TRBJ2-2	NA	TRBV14	CASSQDRGDTGELFF	TGTGCCAGCAGCCAAGATCGGGGCGACACCGGGGAGCTGTTTTTT
large	TRBJ1-6	NA	TRBV2	CASRTTANSPLHF	TGTGCCAGCAGAACGACAGCCAATTCACCCCTCCACTTT
NA	TRBJ2-1	TRBD2	TRBV7-9	CASSLGGLAGGEQFF	TGTGCCAGCAGCTTAGGGGGACTAGCGGGGGGTGAGCAGTTCTTC
NA	TRBJ1-5	NA	TRBV7-9	CASSPPGGDPTQHF	TGTGCCAGCTCCCCACCGGGGGGCGACCCGACCCAGCATTTT
NA	TRBJ1-2	TRBD1	TRBV6-1	CASKVGTGHGYTF	TGTGCCAGCAAGGTGGGGACAGGGCATGGCTACACCTTC
NA	TRBJ2-1	TRBD2	TRBV19	CASSPVAGGLSEQFF	TGTGCCAGTAGTCCAGTGGCGGGGGGTCTTAGTGAGCAGTTCTTC
NA	TRBJ2-7	NA	TRBV11-3	CASSLIRSYEQYF	TGTGCCAGCAGCTTAATACGGAGTTACGAGCAGTACTTC
NA	TRBJ2-1	TRBD2	TRBV19	CAVGEIAGGPYNEQFF	TGTGCCGTTGGGGAGATAGCGGGGGGTCCTTACAATGAGCAGTTCTTC
NA	TRBJ1-2	NA	TRBV18	CASSPPGVLPTPVYGYTF	TGTGCCAGCTCACCGCCCGGCGTTCTACCTACTCCAGTCTATGGCTACACCTTC
few	TRBJ2-5	NA	TRBV15	CATSRDRGQETQYF	TGTGCCACCAGCAGAGATCGGGGGCAAGAGACCCAGTACTTC
NA	TRBJ1-4	NA	TRBV6-1	CASRRSTNEKLFF	TGTGCCAGCAGGAGATCAACTAATGAAAAACTGTTTTTT
NA	TRBJ1-6	NA	TRBV4-1	CASSRDAGTSSYNSPLHF	TGCGCCAGCAGCCGCGACGCAGGGACGAGCTCCTATAATTCACCCCTCCACTTT
NA	TRBJ1-5	TRBD1	TRBV2	CASSEETGRSNQPQHF	TGTGCCAGCAGTGAAGAGACAGGGCGTAGCAATCAGCCCCAGCATTTT
NA	TRBJ1-5	NA	TRBV11-1	CASSQTVSQPQHF	TGTGCCAGCAGCCAGACAGTCAGTCAGCCCCAGCATTTT
NA	TRBJ2-1	NA	TRBV7-7	CASSVIESSYNEQFF	TGTGCTAGCAGCGTGATAGAGAGCTCCTACAATGAGCAGTTCTTC
NA	TRBJ2-1	NA	TRBV11-3	CASSSGYNEQFF	TGTGCCAGCAGCTCGGGTTACAATGAGCAGTTCTTC
NA	TRBJ1-1	NA	TRBV12-5	CASGSGGDAAEAFF	TGTGCTAGTGGCTCCGGGGGGGACGCAGCTGAAGCTTTCTTT
NA	TRBJ2-3	NA	TRBV6-5	CASSYRLPTDTQYF	TGTGCCAGCAGTTACCGGTTACCCACAGATACGCAGTATTTT
few	TRBJ1-2	NA	TRBV9	CATGGAAVGYTF	TGTGCCACCGGAGGGGCGGCAGTCGGCTACACCTTC
NA	TRBJ2-7	NA	TRBV4-1	CASSHGVGAYEQYF	TGCGCCAGCAGCCATGGGGTGGGAGCCTACGAGCAGTACTTC
NA	TRBJ2-6	NA	TRBV5-6	CASSPGGSGANVLTF	TGTGCCAGCAGCCCCGGGGGATCTGGGGCCAACGTCCTGACTTTC
NA	TRBJ2-1	NA	TRBV6-1	CASVEPGGYNEQFF	TGTGCCAGCGTCGAGCCCGGGGGCTACAATGAGCAGTTCTTC
NA	TRBJ1-4	TRBD1	TRBV2	CASRGRGLDEKLFF	TGTGCCAGCAGGGGGAGGGGGCTAGATGAAAAACTGTTTTTT
NA	TRBJ1-2	NA	TRBV19	CASSLTTGYTF	TGTGCCAGTAGTTTAACGACAGGCTACACCTTC
once	TRBJ1-2	NA	TRBV2	CASSVLGSHGYTF	TGTGCCAGCAGTGTTCTGGGGTCACATGGCTACACCTTC
once	TRBJ2-4	NA	TRBV28	CASSLSPSGKENIQYF	TGTGCCAGCAGTTTATCTCCCTCAGGGAAGGAAAACATTCAGTACTTC
NA	TRBJ1-5	TRBD1	TRBV9	CASSEQGAGQPQHF	TGTGCCAGCAGTGAACAGGGGGCGGGTCAGCCCCAGCATTTT
few	TRBJ2-7	TRBD2	TRBV11-1	CASSFGIAGDYEQYF	TGTGCCAGCAGCTTTGGGATAGCGGGGGACTACGAGCAGTACTTC
NA	TRBJ2-3	TRBD2	TRBV5-1	CASTTGTSVTDTQYF	TGCGCCAGCACAACCGGGACTAGCGTTACAGATACGCAGTATTTT